The 14 T cell receptor beta chains below all came from one sample that was sequenced in a study of lymphopenia after photon versus proton radiotherapy. The method was immunoSEQ multiplex PCR; TCRdb's version includes in-frame clones alone and lacks a portion of them. The sample has more than 80,000 clones; around four fifths are singletons. Material: peripheral blood, obtained from a patient treated with proton-based radiotherapy. All receptors derive from a man in his fifties or sixties with pancreatic cancer.

The rearrangement joins TRBV7-9 to TRBJ1-4; D remains unclear. There are 15 residues in the CDR3. V was trimmed by 3 bases and J by 4 bases, leaving 12 bases between them. Germline CDR1 reads SEHNR; CDR2 reads FQNEAQ (reference sequence). CDR3 DNA: TGTGCCAGCAGCTTCGATTCGGGGAGTAATGAAAAACTGTTTTTT. Translating it yields CASSFDSGSNEKLFF.

This chain links TRBV6-1 with TRBJ2-3, with TRBD1 matching over 9 bases. Germline CDR1 MNHNS, CDR2 SASEGT. The junction had 8 bases not matched to a gene; V was cut back by 4 bases and J by 3 bases. The CDR3 totals 16 residues. In DNA form, the CDR3 reads TGTGCCAGCAGTGCCCCCGGGACAGGGCGGACAGATACGCAGTATTTT. Its translation: CASSAPGTGRTDTQYF.

The chain is built from TRBV11-2 and TRBJ2-3; D possibly corresponds to TRBD1 (6 bases). Trimming took 3 bases from V and 9 from J, leaving 19 bases between them. CDR1 and CDR2 from the germline V gene are SGHAT and FQNNGV. This CDR3 spans 15 amino acids. This CDR3 is CASSLQQGTGPTQYF. CDR3 nucleotides: TGTGCCAGCAGCTTGCAACAGGGAACGGGTCCCACGCAGTATTTT.

The chain carries TRBV10-3 and TRBJ2-1, with TRBD1 matching 7 bases. J gave up 9 bases and V 0 bases, and 11 bases lay outside the gene matches. This CDR3 has 16 amino acids. Germline-derived CDR1 and CDR2 are ENHRY and SYGVKD. CDR3 nucleotides: TGTGCCATCAGTGAGTCGTCAGGGGGTCGGACAATTGAGCAGTTCTTC. As protein: CAISESSGGRTIEQFF.

This chain links TRBV2 with TRBJ2-3; 8 bases align to TRBD2. V lost 8 bases, J lost 0 bases, and 10 bases stayed unmatched. The CDR3 totals 16 residues. Germline V gene data show CDR1 as SNHLY and CDR2 as FYNNEI. The CDR3 protein is CASRRTPSGSTDTQYF. CDR3 in DNA: TGTGCCAGCCGACGGACCCCTAGCGGGAGCACAGATACGCAGTATTTT.

This clone was recorded once. The chain is built from TRBV7-3 and TRBJ2-7, with a possible D match to TRBD2 (7 bases). The CDR3 consists of 13 residues. Germline lookup yields CDR1 SGHTA and CDR2 FQGTGA. V shed 6 bases and J shed 6 bases, with 15 bases lying between them. The CDR3 here is CASSNRRGGEQYF. The DNA of the CDR3 is TGTGCCAGCAGTAACCGAAGGGGGGGCGAGCAGTACTTC.

The V call is TRBV4-1, the J call TRBJ1-4; unclear D gene. The CDR3 extends over 15 amino acids. Looked up from germline, CDR1 is MGHRA and CDR2 is YSYEKL. Trimming shortened V by 1 base and J by 7 bases, and 13 bases separated the two germline ends. CDR3 residues: CASSQGQLSGEKLFF. The DNA of the CDR3 is TGCGCCAGCAGCCAAGGTCAGCTAAGCGGTGAAAAACTGTTTTTT.

This sequence joins TRBV6-5 and TRBJ1-5, with D perhaps matching TRBD1 (6 bases). The germline gives CDR1 MNHEY, CDR2 SVGAGI. This CDR3 contains 15 residues. Trimming cost V 6 bases and J 1 base, with 13 bases left between them. The DNA of the CDR3 is TGTGCCAGCAGCTACACGCAGGGGAGCAATCAGCCCCAGCATTTT. Amino acid sequence: CASSYTQGSNQPQHF.

The rearrangement joins TRBV28 to TRBJ1-1; D possibly corresponds to TRBD1 (5 bases). The CDR3 runs to 13 residues. V lost 7 bases and J lost 3, with 12 bases in between. From germline, CDR1 is MDHEN and CDR2 SYDVKM. CDR3 DNA sequence: TGTGCCAGCATATCGGACATTCACACTGAAGCTTTCTTT. Translating gives CASISDIHTEAFF.

The rearrangement uses TRBV9 and TRBJ2-1; the D gene is possibly TRBD2 (5 bases). The CDR3 is 16 amino acids. The V end lost 0 bases, the J end lost 7 bases, and 17 bases lay between the germline ends. Germline V gene lookup returns CDR1 SGDLS and CDR2 YYNGEE. The CDR3 DNA follows: TGTGCCAGCAGCGTAGCTGTAGCGAGCGTGGATAATGAGCAGTTCTTC. Protein sequence: CASSVAVASVDNEQFF.

The CDR3 DNA sequence: TGTGCCAGCAGCCCAGGGAGCTCCTACGAGCAGTACTTC. It specifies CASSPGSSYEQYF. The genes are TRBV11-3 and TRBJ2-7; D tentatively reads TRBD1 or TRBD2 (5 bases each). Germline V gene lookup returns CDR1 SGHNT and CDR2 YENEEA. Between the trimmed V and J ends, which lost 5 bases and 0 bases, there was a span of 8 bases. This CDR3 has 13 residues.

This clone has only one observation. This rearrangement joins TRBV30 to TRBJ1-4; D is possibly TRBD1 (5 bases). Between the trimmed V and J ends, which lost 2 bases and 4 bases, there was a span of 14 bases. The CDR3 totals 15 residues. The germline V gene encodes CDR1 GTSNPN and CDR2 SVGIG (reference sequence). The DNA for the CDR3 is TGTGCCTGGAGTTTGGGGGACCGATATAATGAAAAACTGTTTTTT. As protein: CAWSLGDRYNEKLFF.

The V gene is TRBV5-1, the J gene TRBJ2-7, with TRBD2 identical over 9 bases. Trimming cost V 4 bases and J 1 base; bases outside gene matches: 6. Germline V gene sequence: CDR1 SGHRS, CDR2 YFSETQ. This CDR3 region has 15 residues. Written as DNA, the CDR3 is TGCGCCAGCAGCCCAGCTAGCGGGATATCCTACGAGCAGTACTTC. Its protein is CASSPASGISYEQYF.

V is TRBV28 and J is TRBJ2-5; 11 bases are shared with TRBD2. The J call may not be correct, given that the DNA end is closer to TRBJ2-7. This CDR3 comprises 16 residues. The germline V gene has CDR1 MDHEN and CDR2 SYDVKM. The CDR3 DNA reads as TGTGCCAGCAGTCACGCACTAGCGGGAGTGAACTACGAGCAGTACTTC. Translating it yields CASSHALAGVNYEQYF.